The clone carrying this TCR beta chain was detected only once. The sample belongs to a study of blood T cell repertoires in COVID-19. Deletions cut 3 bases from V and 9 bases from J, with 12 bases between. The germline gives CDR1 GTSNPN, CDR2 SVGIG (reference sequence). The CDR3 totals 13 residues. Only in-frame clones appear in the TCRdb table, and some are missing; sequencing was by immunoSEQ multiplex PCR. The table records about 75,000 clones, about 91% of them present only once. The V call is TRBV30, the J call TRBJ1-6, with D unresolved. The specimen sequenced was peripheral blood. The clonotype was recovered from a woman aged 45 to 65 with acute or convalescent COVID-19. The CDR3 loop is CAWRAEAFSPLHF. CDR3 sequence (DNA): TGTGCCTGGAGGGCTGAGGCTTTTTCACCCCTCCACTTT.